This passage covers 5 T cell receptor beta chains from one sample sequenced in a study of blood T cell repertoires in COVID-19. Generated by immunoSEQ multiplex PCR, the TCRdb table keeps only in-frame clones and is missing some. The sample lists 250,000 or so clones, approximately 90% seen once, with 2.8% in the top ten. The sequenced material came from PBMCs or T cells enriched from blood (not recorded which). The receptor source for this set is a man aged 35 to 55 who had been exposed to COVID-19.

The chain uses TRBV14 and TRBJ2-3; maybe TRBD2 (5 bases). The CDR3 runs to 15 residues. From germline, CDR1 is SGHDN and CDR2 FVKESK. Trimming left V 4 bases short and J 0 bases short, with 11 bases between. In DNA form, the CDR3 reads TGTGCCAGCAGCCTGATTAGCGCCAGCACAGATACGCAGTATTTT. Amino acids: CASSLISASTDTQYF.

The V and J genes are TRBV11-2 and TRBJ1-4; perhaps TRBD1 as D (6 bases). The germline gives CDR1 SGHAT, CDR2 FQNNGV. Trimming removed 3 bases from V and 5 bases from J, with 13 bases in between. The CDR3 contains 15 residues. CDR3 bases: TGTGCCAGCAGCTTTGGGGGCTTCGGGAATGAAAAACTGTTTTTT. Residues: CASSFGGFGNEKLFF.

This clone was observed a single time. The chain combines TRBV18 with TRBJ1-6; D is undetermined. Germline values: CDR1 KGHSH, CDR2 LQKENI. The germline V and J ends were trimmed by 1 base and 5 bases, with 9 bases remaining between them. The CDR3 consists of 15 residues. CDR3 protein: CASSPQPPDNSPLHF. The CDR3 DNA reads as TGTGCCAGCTCACCACAGCCACCTGATAATTCACCCCTCCACTTT.

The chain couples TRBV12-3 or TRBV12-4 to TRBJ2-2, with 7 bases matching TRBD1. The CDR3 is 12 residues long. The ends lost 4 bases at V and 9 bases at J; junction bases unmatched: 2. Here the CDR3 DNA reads TGTGCCAGCAGTTCACAGGGGCGGGAGCTGTTTTTT. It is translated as CASSSQGRELFF.

The CDR3 loop reads CASSLMGGDYRQFF. CDR3 DNA sequence: TGTGCCAGCAGCTTAATGGGTGGCGACTACAGGCAGTTCTTC. The chain uses TRBV11-3 and TRBJ2-1; D is possibly TRBD2 (5 bases). The V gene lost 2 bases and the J gene lost 12 bases, with 17 bases spanning the gap. There are 14 residues in the CDR3. Germline CDR1 is SGHNT and CDR2 is YENEEA.